A selection of T cell receptor beta chains follows, all from one sample in a study of technical replicates of blood from a few donors. Profiling relied on immunoSEQ multiplex PCR, and the TCRdb table lists in-frame clones only, not all of them. The table has about 100,000 clones, more than 90% seen once. Sequencing used T cells isolated from PBMCs. All receptors come from a human donor in good health. Each CDR3 is given with its conserved first and last residue. Each record gives: D gene, J gene, clone size, V gene, CDR3 DNA, CDR3 protein. The D gene is left open where the match is weak. Some rows have no size entry. The others give once, few or many, or a class for an expanded clone.

>NA|TRBJ2-2|NA|TRBV7-6
TGTGCCAGCAGCGTGGACAGAAGCAGGGCAAACACCGGGGAGCTGTTTTTT
CASSVDRSRANTGELFF
>NA|TRBJ1-1|NA|TRBV19
TGTGCCAGTAGTAGGCCGGAGGAGTGGAACACTGAAGCTTTCTTT
CASSRPEEWNTEAFF
>NA|TRBJ1-1|NA|TRBV5-1
TGCGCCAGCAGCCTCCCAGGGGTCCCTGAAGCTTTCTTT
CASSLPGVPEAFF
>TRBD1|TRBJ2-3|NA|TRBV4-1
TGCGCCAGCAGCCTAACAGGGGTAACAGATACGCAGTATTTT
CASSLTGVTDTQYF
>NA|TRBJ2-3|NA|TRBV5-1
TGCGCCAGCAGCTTGGAAGGTAGCGGAGATACGCAGTATTTT
CASSLEGSGDTQYF
>NA|TRBJ2-3|NA|TRBV6-5
TGTGCCAGCAGTTACTTAAGCGGTAGCACAGATACGCAGTATTTT
CASSYLSGSTDTQYF
>NA|TRBJ2-7|NA|TRBV11-1
TGTGCCAGCAGCACCCGAGGGGGTCACGAGCAGTACTTC
CASSTRGGHEQYF
>NA|TRBJ2-1|NA|TRBV19
TGTGCCAGTACCCCAACAGGTGAGGCTGAGCAGTTCTTC
CASTPTGEAEQFF
>TRBD1|TRBJ2-1|NA|TRBV5-1
TGCGCCAGCAGCACGGGGACAGGGGGGCGAAATGAGCAGTTCTTC
CASSTGTGGRNEQFF
>TRBD2|TRBJ2-5|once|TRBV5-1
TGCGCCAGCAGCTTGAAACTAGCGGGGGACCAAGAGACCCAGTACTTC
CASSLKLAGDQETQYF
>TRBD2|TRBJ2-5|NA|TRBV6-5
TGTGCCAGCAGTTACTCAACTAGCGGGGGGCAAGAGACCCAGTACTTC
CASSYSTSGGQETQYF
>NA|TRBJ1-5|NA|TRBV19
TGTGCCAGTAGTAACTTCCAGAACTACCGATATAGCAATCAGCCCCAGCATTTT
CASSNFQNYRYSNQPQHF
>NA|TRBJ2-3|NA|TRBV10-1
TGCGCCAGCAGTGACAGGGGATACACAGATACGCAGTATTTT
CASSDRGYTDTQYF
>NA|TRBJ1-2|NA|TRBV5-8
TGTGCCAGCAGCGATCACAGCTATGGCTACACCTTC
CASSDHSYGYTF
>NA|TRBJ1-2|few|TRBV2
TGTGCCACCACAGACGGAGGAGTCTATGGCTACACCTTC
CATTDGGVYGYTF
>NA|TRBJ2-5|NA|TRBV6-6
TGTGCCAGCAGGACAGATTTAGAAAGCGAGACCCAGTACTTC
CASRTDLESETQYF
>TRBD1|TRBJ2-7|NA|TRBV5-1
TGCGCCAGCAGCTTGGTCCCGGGACAGGGGCCCTACGAGCAGTACTTC
CASSLVPGQGPYEQYF
>NA|TRBJ1-5|NA|TRBV10-3
TGTGCCATCAGTGAGCAATGGACAGAGAGCAATCAGCCCCAGCATTTT
CAISEQWTESNQPQHF
>NA|TRBJ1-2|NA|TRBV7-2
TGTGCCAGCAGCTTAGGGGGCGCGAGGTATGGCTACACCTTC
CASSLGGARYGYTF
>NA|TRBJ2-3|NA|TRBV6-6
TGTGCCAGCAGTTACTCGAGTACAGGCACAGATACGCAGTATTTT
CASSYSSTGTDTQYF
>NA|TRBJ2-1|NA|TRBV4-1
TGCGCCAGCAGCCAAGAGGACGGCGGAGGCGGCTCCTACAATGAGCAGTTCTTC
CASSQEDGGGGSYNEQFF
>TRBD2|TRBJ2-7|NA|TRBV15
TGTGCCACCAATGGGTTAGAAAAGCGGGAAAGCGAGCAGTACTTC
CATNGLEKRESEQYF
>TRBD1|TRBJ2-5|NA|TRBV6-6
TGTGCCAGCAGTGGACAGGGAAAAGAGACCCAGTACTTC
CASSGQGKETQYF
>NA|TRBJ1-4|once|TRBV5-1
TGCGCCAGCAGCTTGTCTGGGCAGGGGAACGAAAAACTGTTTTTT
CASSLSGQGNEKLFF
>TRBD2|TRBJ2-5|NA|TRBV7-9
TGTGCCAGCAGCTTGGGGACTAGGGAAGAGACCCAGTACTTC
CASSLGTREETQYF
>NA|TRBJ2-1|NA|TRBV7-9
TGTGCCAGCAGCCAGGGGGGCTACAATGAGCAGTTCTTC
CASSQGGYNEQFF
>TRBD2|TRBJ2-1|once|TRBV2
TGTGCCAGCATGTTTCTAGCGGGTTACAATGAGCAGTTCTTC
CASMFLAGYNEQFF
>TRBD1|TRBJ1-2|NA|TRBV11-1
TGTGCCAGCAGCTCTACTACCGGGACAGGGGTCGGCTACATCTTC
CASSSTTGTGVGYIF
>NA|TRBJ2-3|once|TRBV19
TGTGCCAGTGGAAGGACTCAGATCACAGATACGCAGTATTTT
CASGRTQITDTQYF
>NA|TRBJ2-3|NA|TRBV5-1
TGCGCCAGCAGCTACTTAGTAGCAGATACGCAGTATTTT
CASSYLVADTQYF
>NA|TRBJ1-2|NA|TRBV28
TGTGCCAGCAGTTTATACAGGGTCGGTGGCTACACCTTC
CASSLYRVGGYTF